The sequence of this T cell receptor beta chain was determined in a study of T cells in Graves' hyperthyroidism and ophthalmopathy. Study results and limitations: In blood, most of the thyroid clonotypes expanded above 0.001 were also present.

Amplified regions were TCR beta CDR3 sequences from RNA transcripts. First-round RT-PCR with HTBI primers amplified the TCR CDR3 region. TCRdb used MiXCR to reprocess the multiplex PCR reads, holding one entry per CDR3 protein. The table records hundreds of thousands of distinct CDR3 sequences, around 20% of them present only once. On this clonotype: Its specificity is unknown.

Trimming took 2 bases from V and 0 from J, leaving 5 bases between them. Germline lookup yields CDR1 MDHEN and CDR2 SYDVKM. The CDR3 has 14 amino acids. The chain employs TRBV28 and TRBJ1-5; unclear D gene. The sequenced sample was blood. The sequence derives from a young man with Graves' ophthalmopathy. The CDR3 DNA follows: TGTGCCAGCAGTTTACCCTATAGCAATCAGCCCCAGCATTTT. Translating it yields CASSLPYSNQPQHF.